The clone carrying this TCR beta chain appeared a few times. The antigen is undetermined. This entry comes from a study of post-analysis software for immune sequencing data. Across the study: There were relapsing-remitting, secondary progressive and progressive-relapsing multiple sclerosis among the disease courses included.

Study conclusions and caveats: Five or six TRBV segments were more frequent in patients than controls; TRBV5-6, TRBV5-1 and TRBV20-1 belonged to this group. Multiple sclerosis patients had significantly lower normalized Chao1 diversity than controls. By F measure, samples from a shared preparation batch strongly co-clustered.

Unique molecular identifiers featured in each of the TCR beta cDNA libraries. Input of roughly 0.9 to 11 million T cells yielded around 460,000 cDNA molecules. TCRdb recomputed calls from the PCR reads with MiXCR, one row per CDR3 protein. The sample records about 430,000 distinct CDR3 sequences, approximately 37% being singletons. The CDR3 runs 16 residues. V was shortened by 5 bases and J by 2 bases, with 16 bases between the two germline ends. Germline V CDR1 and CDR2: KGHDR, SFDVKD. This rearrangement joins TRBV24-1 to TRBJ2-3; D perhaps matches TRBD2 (7 bases). Specimen: blood. This clonotype was sampled from a girl aged 2 to 9 with multiple sclerosis. The CDR3 reads CATSAYWAGATDTQYF. In DNA, the CDR3 is TGTGCCACCAGTGCCTATTGGGCGGGGGCCACAGATACGCAGTATTTT.